Presented here are 3 T cell receptor beta chains from one specimen sequenced in a study of CXCR3-negative and CXCR3-positive naive CD8 T cells. Overall study results and limits: Compared with CXCR3-negative naive cells, CXCR3-positive naive cells showed more hydrophobic TRB CDR3s.

The authors prepared UMI-labeled TRB cDNA libraries by 5' RACE. After re-calling the 5' RACE reads, TCRdb lists one entry per CDR3 protein, DNA absent. This listing includes some 140,000 distinct CDR3 sequences. No antigen has been identified for these receptors. Input material: naive CXCR3+ CD8+ T cells from blood. The subset here: CD45RO-CCR7+CD27+CD95- naive CD8+ T cells expressing CXCR3 (TNR3+). The source of these receptors is a human donor in good health. Some clones in this sample may be carry-over from other donors' samples.

This chain connects TRBV7-6 to TRBJ2-7; TCRdb returns TRBD2, unconfirmable since there is no DNA. The CDR3 covers 13 residues. Germline CDR1 reads SGHVS; CDR2 reads FNYEAQ. CDR3 in amino acids: CASSLVEGSEQYF.

This chain connects TRBV7-9 to TRBJ2-1; as DNA is missing, the TRBD2 call by TCRdb cannot be tested. The CDR3 consists of 18 residues. Germline lookup yields CDR1 SEHNR and CDR2 FQNEAQ (reference sequence). CDR3 protein: CASTLTVRTSGPYNEQFF.

J is TRBJ2-2 and V is TRBV24-1; TCRdb gives TRBD1 as the D gene, but with no DNA this cannot be confirmed. Germline V CDR1 and CDR2: KGHDR, SFDVKD. The CDR3 spans 21 residues. The CDR3 spells CATSDLHLNRGTPPNTGELFF.